Shown below are 22 T cell receptor beta chains from a single sample sequenced in a study of identical twins. TCRdb used MiXCR to reprocess the 5' RACE reads, holding one entry per CDR3 protein. This table has 400,000 to 600,000 distinct CDR3 sequences, about a fifth appearing once. This same sample was also taken into another study, of yellow fever vaccine responses in identical twins.

The sample comprised CD4+ T cells sorted from blood. These receptors were collected from a woman between 18 and 29 years old in good health.

This rearrangement joins TRBV5-1 to TRBJ2-2; maybe TRBD1 (5 bases). From germline, CDR1 is SGHRS and CDR2 YFSETQ. The CDR3 is 15 amino acids. The V gene lost 1 base and the J gene lost 3 bases, with 10 bases spanning the gap. The CDR3 spells CASSLPATDTGELFF. In DNA form, the CDR3 reads TGCGCCAGCAGCTTGCCAGCGACAGACACCGGGGAGCTGTTTTTT.

The chain employs TRBV6-2 or TRBV6-3 and TRBJ2-5; D perhaps matches TRBD2 (5 bases). The V end was cut by 6 bases, the J end by 5 bases, with 19 bases between. Per the germline V gene, CDR1 is MNHEY and CDR2 is SVGEGT. The CDR3 is made up of 15 amino acids. CDR3 in amino acids: CASSHLNSPGETQYF. The CDR3 nucleotides read TGTGCCAGCAGCCACCTTAACAGTCCGGGGGAGACCCAGTACTTC.

This clonotype turned up a few times. V usage is TRBV24-1 and J usage is TRBJ2-5, with TRBD1 matching over 9 bases. With 4 bases clipped from V and 2 bases from J, the junction kept 7 bases outside the gene matches. CDR3 length: 16 amino acids. The germline V gene has CDR1 KGHDR and CDR2 SFDVKD. The CDR3 loop reads CATSERGQGKQETQYF. CDR3 bases: TGTGCCACCAGTGAACGCGGACAGGGGAAACAAGAGACCCAGTACTTC.

This clonotype came up a few times. This chain uses TRBV15 with TRBJ2-5, with TRBD1 matching 8 bases. The V segment lost 9 bases and the J segment 5 bases; nucleotides outside the gene matches: 8. The CDR3 runs to 13 residues. Germline V gene sequence: CDR1 LNHNV, CDR2 YYDKDF (reference sequence). The CDR3 loop is CATRTGYGETQYF. CDR3 DNA: TGTGCCACGAGGACAGGGTACGGGGAGACCCAGTACTTC.

Ten or more counts support this clonotype. The chain couples TRBV5-1 to TRBJ2-5; tentatively, D is TRBD2 (6 bases). There are 14 residues in the CDR3. V lost 4 bases to trimming and J lost 5 bases, with 15 bases between them. The germline V gene encodes CDR1 SGHRS and CDR2 YFSETQ. The CDR3 is CASSPGTGLETQYF. CDR3 nucleotide sequence: TGCGCCAGCAGCCCGGGGACTGGATTGGAGACCCAGTACTTC.

The rearrangement joins TRBV5-1 to TRBJ2-7, with D maybe TRBD2 (6 bases). V lost 0 bases to trimming and J lost 5 bases, with 12 bases between them. The germline V gene has CDR1 SGHRS and CDR2 YFSETQ. CDR3 size: 14 residues. CDR3 in amino acids: CASSLVREKDEQYF. The DNA of the CDR3 is TGCGCCAGCAGCTTGGTTCGGGAGAAGGACGAGCAGTACTTC.

V is TRBV20-1 and J is TRBJ2-1, with D possibly TRBD1 on 6 matching bases. Per the germline V gene, CDR1 is DFQATT and CDR2 is SNEGSKA (reference sequence). CDR3 length equals 16 residues. Trimming pared 3 bases from V and 7 bases from J, leaving 22 bases between. For the CDR3, the DNA is TGCAGTGCTAGGGCCCCGGGACACTCTACTCGAAATGAGCAGTTCTTC. This sequence encodes CSARAPGHSTRNEQFF.

This clonotype was recorded a few times. This chain uses TRBV11-3 with TRBJ2-3; 7 positions match TRBD1. The CDR3 length is 12 residues. Germline lookup yields CDR1 SGHNT and CDR2 YENEEA. Losses at the gene ends were 5 bases for V and 12 bases for J; bases not matched to a gene: 8. CDR3 amino acids: CASSKDGDSQYF. CDR3 nucleotide sequence: TGTGCCAGCAGCAAAGATGGGGACAGCCAGTATTTT.

V usage is TRBV2 and J usage is TRBJ2-3; unclear D gene. The CDR3 has 16 residues. Per the germline V gene, CDR1 is SNHLY and CDR2 is FYNNEI. Deletions cut 6 bases from V and 2 bases from J, with 18 bases between. The CDR3 reads CASSKSSGVITDTQYF. CDR3 nucleotides: TGTGCCAGCAGCAAGAGTTCAGGAGTAATCACAGATACGCAGTATTTT.

This clonotype was counted ten times or more. The chain employs TRBV20-1 and TRBJ1-1; D is perhaps TRBD1 (5 bases). There are 16 residues in the CDR3. Trimming took 3 bases from V and 0 from J, leaving 17 bases between them. Germline V lookup: CDR1 DFQATT, CDR2 SNEGSKA (reference sequence). The DNA of the CDR3 is TGCAGTGCTAGTTTACCCCCAGGGAACCTGAACACTGAAGCTTTCTTT. It yields the protein CSASLPPGNLNTEAFF.

The genes are TRBV7-9 and TRBJ2-3; 8 bases agree with TRBD2. This CDR3 has 15 residues. Looked up from germline, CDR1 is SEHNR and CDR2 is FQNEAQ (reference sequence). J was trimmed by 3 bases and V by 5 bases; bases with no gene match: 7. As DNA, the CDR3 is TGTGCCAGCAGCGCCCCGGGACTAGGAACAGATACGCAGTATTTT. This gives the protein CASSAPGLGTDTQYF.

V gene TRBV11-2 combines with J gene TRBJ2-1, with D possibly TRBD2 on 6 matching bases. The CDR3 runs to 13 residues. Trimming pared 5 bases from V and 5 bases from J, leaving 10 bases between. The germline V gene encodes CDR1 SGHAT and CDR2 FQNNGV. The CDR3: CASSGGTNNEQFF. For the CDR3, the DNA is TGTGCCAGCAGCGGCGGGACGAACAATGAGCAGTTCTTC.

The chain is built from TRBV12-3 or TRBV12-4 and TRBJ2-5, with D possibly being TRBD1 (5 bases). Trimming stripped 6 bases from V and 3 bases from J, with 17 bases between. The CDR3 length is 15 residues. The CDR3 sequence is CASRSFRAAKETQYF. The CDR3 DNA follows: TGTGCCAGCAGGTCTTTCAGGGCAGCGAAAGAGACCCAGTACTTC.

This sequence joins TRBV5-1 and TRBJ1-4, with no clear D. The CDR3 runs to 13 residues. Deletions cut 1 base from V and 7 bases from J, with 8 bases between. Germline CDR1 SGHRS, CDR2 YFSETQ. This CDR3 reads CASSLYGGEKLFF. The CDR3 DNA follows: TGCGCCAGCAGCTTGTATGGAGGTGAAAAACTGTTTTTT.

This clonotype was counted a few times. The CDR3 here is CSARTPGIPYEQYF. CDR3 nucleotide sequence: TGCAGTGCTAGGACCCCAGGGATTCCCTACGAGCAGTACTTC. V gene TRBV20-1 combines with J gene TRBJ2-7, with D maybe TRBD1 (5 bases). V was trimmed by 3 bases and J by 2 bases, leaving 14 bases between them. This CDR3 comprises 14 residues. Germline V gene data show CDR1 as DFQATT and CDR2 as SNEGSKA (reference sequence).

This clonotype was counted many times. This chain joins TRBV7-6 and TRBJ2-2; D not resolved. CDR1 is SGHVS, CDR2 FNYEAQ, per germline. The CDR3 is 14 amino acids. Trimming removed 5 bases at V and 1 base at J, with 8 bases between. The CDR3 DNA reads as TGTGCCAGCAGCCCCCACCAGAACACCGGGGAGCTGTTTTTT. It encodes CASSPHQNTGELFF.

The chain carries TRBV12-3 or TRBV12-4 and TRBJ2-2; 11 bases align to TRBD2. The CDR3 loop spans 16 amino acids. V shed 6 bases and J 6 bases; nucleotides not matched to a gene: 9. As DNA, the CDR3 is TGTGCCAGCAGCCCACGTCTAGCGGGGGGCGCCGGGGAGCTGTTTTTT. It is translated as CASSPRLAGGAGELFF.

The V call is TRBV6-1, the J call TRBJ2-7; 7 positions match TRBD2. The CDR3 contains 14 residues. Germline values: CDR1 MNHNS, CDR2 SASEGT. V lost 6 bases, J lost 2 bases, and 7 bases stayed unmatched. The DNA of the CDR3 is TGTGCCAGCAGCCGTCGGGGGGACCCCTACGAGCAGTACGTC. As protein: CASSRRGDPYEQYV.

This sequence joins TRBV5-1 and TRBJ2-1, with unresolved D. The germline gives CDR1 SGHRS, CDR2 YFSETQ. V was clipped by 0 bases and J by 9 bases, with 7 bases between them. The CDR3 sequence is 12 residues long. CDR3 protein: CASSLGKSEQFF. CDR3 sequence (DNA): TGCGCCAGCAGCTTGGGAAAGAGTGAGCAGTTCTTC.

This sequence joins TRBV6-1 and TRBJ2-7; 9 positions agree with TRBD1. This CDR3 is 14 amino acids long. Germline loops: CDR1 MNHNS, CDR2 SASEGT. The trim removed 6 bases at V and 3 bases at J, leaving 6 bases unmatched. The CDR3, as DNA: TGTGCCAGCAGGTCCCCGGGACAGGGCTACGAGCAGTACTTC. It specifies CASRSPGQGYEQYF.

The genes are TRBV6-2 or TRBV6-3 and TRBJ2-7; 11 bases are shared with TRBD2. Germline loops: CDR1 MNHEY, CDR2 SVGEGT. The CDR3 runs 14 residues. With V trimmed by 6 bases and J by 3 bases, 4 bases remained unmatched. The CDR3 DNA reads as TGTGCCAGCAGACCTAGCGGGAGGCTCTACGAGCAGTACTTC. Translated: CASRPSGRLYEQYF.

This clonotype showed up just a few times. The rearrangement links TRBV9 to TRBJ1-6, with D tentatively TRBD1 (6 bases). The CDR3 is 15 amino acids. From germline, CDR1 is SGDLS and CDR2 YYNGEE. The ends were cut back, 6 bases at V and 8 bases at J, with 18 bases in the middle. In DNA, the CDR3 is TGTGCCAGCACCCCTAGGGGGACGCCCGATTCACCCCTCCACTTT. This translates into CASTPRGTPDSPLHF.